The clone carrying this T cell receptor (beta chain) was counted at least ten times. The record originates from a study of T-cell reconstitution after alpha-beta-depleted transplantation in children. Unique molecular identifiers tagged the TCRbeta library. TCRdb re-called the PCR reads with MiXCR, one entry per CDR3 protein. The table shows over 550,000 distinct CDR3 sequences, with roughly 10% occurring only once. This CDR3 comprises 16 residues. The V and J ends lost 0 bases and 3 bases respectively, with 14 bases between them. The germline gives CDR1 ENHRY, CDR2 SYGVKD. The specimen comprised PBMCs from the stem cell graft donor, sampled from the stem cell graft. The TCR was taken from a human donor who donated a stem cell graft to a child with acute myeloid leukemia. The chain uses TRBV10-3 and TRBJ2-5; D is perhaps TRBD1 or TRBD2 (5 bases each). DNA for the CDR3: TGTGCCATCAGTGAGTCGAGGGGTGACACAAAAGAGACCCAGTACTTC. This codes for CAISESRGDTKETQYF.